The next 30 T cell receptor beta chains were all read from a single sample in a study of PD-L1 blockade in urothelial cancer. The data were produced by immunoSEQ multiplex PCR, yet TCRdb's version contains in-frame clones alone and is incomplete. Of about 120,000 clones in the sample, roughly 90% were seen once. Documented time point: peripheral blood 6 weeks after treatment start. The sample in question was PBMCs, obtained around atezolizumab (anti-PD-L1) treatment. Every receptor here comes from a man in his sixties with urothelial cancer.

The chain employs TRBV7-9 and TRBJ2-5; 9 nucleotides line up with TRBD2. Germline assignment: CDR1 SEHNR and CDR2 FQNEAQ (reference sequence). This CDR3 is built from 16 residues. The V and J ends lost 4 bases and 3 bases, in that order; junction bases with no gene match: 9. The CDR3, as DNA: TGTGCCAGCAGCTCCGGCCTTTCTAGCGGGGAAGAGACCCAGTACTTC. Translated, it gives CASSSGLSSGEETQYF. Full variable domain (rest looked up from reference TRBV7-9 and TRBJ2-5): DTGVSQNPRHKITKRGQNVTFRCDPISEHNRLYWYRQTLGQGPEFLTYFQNEAQLEKSRLLSDRFSAERPKGSFSTLEIQRTEQGDSAMYLCASSSGLSSGEETQYFGPGTRLLVL.

This rearrangement joins TRBV5-4 to TRBJ2-3, with 10 nucleotides matching TRBD1. The trim removed 4 bases at V and 2 bases at J, leaving 4 bases unmatched. CDR3 length: 15 amino acids. Germline V CDR1 and CDR2: SGHNT, YYREEE (reference sequence). The CDR3 DNA reads as TGTGCCAGCAGCCCGGGGACAGGGGTCACAGATACGCAGTATTTT. This encodes CASSPGTGVTDTQYF.

The gene calls are TRBV2 and TRBJ2-7; TRBD2 matches at 11 bases. The germline gives CDR1 SNHLY, CDR2 FYNNEI. CDR3 size: 13 residues. With 10 bases clipped from V and 4 bases from J, the junction kept 6 bases outside the gene matches. CDR3 protein: CATAASGRYEQYF. Here the CDR3 DNA reads TGTGCCACGGCGGCTAGCGGGAGGTACGAGCAGTACTTC.

The chain has TRBV4-2 and TRBJ2-1; a possible D gene is TRBD2 (6 bases). This CDR3 spans 17 amino acids. Trimming cost V 1 base and J 7 bases, with 20 bases left between them. Germline V gene lookup returns CDR1 LGHNA and CDR2 YNFKEQ. The CDR3 DNA sequence: TGTGCCAGCAGCCAAGCCCCTCTAAGGGGTAGCGGAAATGAGCAGTTCTTC. Translation gives CASSQAPLRGSGNEQFF.

The rearrangement joins TRBV7-8 to TRBJ1-2; the match to TRBD1 covers 11 bases. With V trimmed by 1 base and J by 8 bases, 12 bases remained unmatched. The CDR3 runs to 17 residues. Germline assignment: CDR1 SGHVS and CDR2 FQNEAQ. The CDR3 coding sequence is TGTGCCAGCAGCTTAGGCGGCGGGACAGGGGGTTGGGAGGGCTACACCTTC. Translated, it gives CASSLGGGTGGWEGYTF.

The J gene is TRBJ1-4, the V gene TRBV29-1; 7 positions match TRBD1. Per germline, CDR1 SQVTM and CDR2 ANQGSEA. The CDR3 sequence is 13 residues long. J was trimmed by 2 bases and V by 8 bases; bases with no gene match: 5. The CDR3 coding sequence is TGCAGCACAGGGGAAGGCACTAATGAAAAACTGTTTTTT. It yields the protein CSTGEGTNEKLFF.

V usage is TRBV5-1 and J usage is TRBJ1-3; tentative D call: TRBD1 (5 bases). Trimming pared 3 bases from V and 0 bases from J, leaving 10 bases between. The CDR3 contains 15 residues. Germline CDR1 is SGHRS and CDR2 is YFSETQ. CDR3 sequence reads: CASSSTGFSGNTIYF. DNA of the CDR3: TGCGCCAGCAGCTCTACAGGATTCTCTGGAAACACCATATATTTT. Full variable domain (outside the CDR3, taken from reference TRBV5-1 and TRBJ1-3): KAGVTQTPRYLIKTRGQQVTLSCSPISGHRSVSWYQQTPGQGLQFLFEYFSETQRNKGNFPGRFSGRQFSNSRSEMNVSTLELGDSALYLCASSSTGFSGNTIYFGEGSWLTVV.

This sequence joins TRBV14 and TRBJ2-7; 12 positions match TRBD1. V lost 0 bases, J lost 5 bases, and 8 bases stayed unmatched. This CDR3 is built from 17 residues. Per the germline V gene, CDR1 is SGHDN and CDR2 is FVKESK. The DNA of the CDR3 is TGTGCCAGCAGCCAAGATAAAGGGGACAGGGGGCGCGACGAGCAGTACTTC. This translates into CASSQDKGDRGRDEQYF.

CDR3 nucleotides: TGTGCCAGCAGTTTAACGGGAGGTCGATCTTACGAGCAGTACTTC. Translation gives CASSLTGGRSYEQYF. The chain employs TRBV27 and TRBJ2-7, with 7 bases aligning to TRBD2. This CDR3 contains 15 residues. Germline loops: CDR1 MNHEY, CDR2 SMNVEV (reference sequence). V lost 2 bases and J lost 4; bases outside the gene matches: 8.

The chain couples TRBV7-8 to TRBJ2-1, with TRBD1 matching 9 bases. Germline V gene sequence: CDR1 SGHVS, CDR2 FQNEAQ. The V gene end was trimmed by 5 bases and the J gene end by 6 bases; junction bases not matched to a gene: 11. The CDR3 consists of 16 residues. CDR3 sequence: CASSVQGAGPVNEQFF. CDR3 coding DNA: TGTGCCAGCAGCGTACAGGGGGCCGGCCCAGTCAATGAGCAGTTCTTC.

The rearrangement links TRBV28 to TRBJ2-5; 7 bases align to TRBD2. After removal of 6 bases from V and 2 bases from J, the junction contained 3 bases not matched to a gene. This CDR3 region has 13 residues. In germline, CDR1 is MDHEN, CDR2 SYDVKM. The chain's CDR3 is CASSRREQETQYF. CDR3 DNA sequence: TGTGCCAGCAGCAGGCGGGAGCAAGAGACCCAGTACTTC.

The chain employs TRBV6-6 and TRBJ2-7; D remains unclear. Trimming removed 2 bases at V and 3 bases at J, with 5 bases between. Germline CDR1 MNHNY, CDR2 SVGAGI (reference sequence). The CDR3 length is 12 residues. The DNA of the CDR3 is TGTGCCAGCAGTTACGCTAGCTACGAGCAGTACTTC. The encoded protein is CASSYASYEQYF.

The chain joins TRBV6-5 to TRBJ2-7, with 10 bases matching TRBD1. This CDR3 has 15 amino acids. Trimming removed 2 bases from V and 4 bases from J; junction bases left unmatched: 5. Germline lookup yields CDR1 MNHEY and CDR2 SVGAGI. The CDR3 DNA sequence: TGTGCCAGCAGTTACCCGGGACAGGGGAAGTACGAGCAGTACTTC. Residues: CASSYPGQGKYEQYF.

The J gene is TRBJ1-1, the V gene TRBV19, with TRBD1 matching 8 bases. This CDR3 has 15 amino acids. Per germline, CDR1 LNHDA and CDR2 SQIVND (reference sequence). Trimming removed 1 base from V and 5 bases from J; junction bases left unmatched: 6. The CDR3 spells CASSIVTGGGTEAFF. CDR3 in DNA: TGTGCCAGTAGTATAGTTACAGGGGGAGGAACTGAAGCTTTCTTT.

The V call is TRBV6-1, the J call TRBJ2-1; TRBD1 is a possible D gene (5 bases). V was trimmed by 6 bases and J by 5 bases, leaving 14 bases between them. Germline V gene data show CDR1 as MNHNS and CDR2 as SASEGT. The CDR3 sequence is 14 residues long. CDR3 sequence (DNA): TGTGCCAGCAGAGGGGTCCGGCGTAACAATGAGCAGTTCTTC. This encodes CASRGVRRNNEQFF.

This rearrangement joins TRBV11-1 to TRBJ2-3; weak D call: TRBD2 (6 bases). The CDR3 covers 14 residues. V was pared by 4 bases and J by 3 bases, with 11 bases between. Germline V gene data show CDR1 as SGHAT and CDR2 as FQDESV (reference sequence). This CDR3 is CASSSEGLTDTQYF. The CDR3, as DNA: TGTGCCAGCAGCTCAGAGGGACTTACAGATACGCAGTATTTT.

The chain is built from TRBV11-3 and TRBJ1-5; TRBD1 is a possible D gene (5 bases). V dropped 3 bases and J dropped 5 bases, with 8 bases sitting between them. The CDR3 sequence is 13 residues long. CDR1 and CDR2 from the germline V gene are SGHNT and YENEEA. The CDR3 DNA sequence: TGTGCCAGCAGCTTGCAGGGTGATCAGCCCCAGCATTTT. Protein product: CASSLQGDQPQHF.

This sequence joins TRBV11-1 and TRBJ1-1; a possible D gene is TRBD1 (5 bases). The CDR3 sequence is 14 residues long. From germline, CDR1 is SGHAT and CDR2 FQDESV (reference sequence). The V gene lost 8 bases and the J gene lost 2 bases, with 15 bases spanning the gap. The CDR3 DNA reads as TGTGCCAGCGGGTCAGGGTTAATAAACACTGAAGCTTTCTTT. This encodes CASGSGLINTEAFF.

The rearrangement joins TRBV27 to TRBJ2-1; D is undetermined. The CDR3 extends over 14 amino acids. The V gene lost 0 bases and the J gene lost 3 bases, with 6 bases spanning the gap. In germline, CDR1 is MNHEY, CDR2 SMNVEV (reference sequence). The CDR3 protein is CASSLSDNYNEQFF. The CDR3 nucleotides are TGTGCCAGCAGTTTATCTGACAACTACAATGAGCAGTTCTTC.

This sequence joins TRBV5-1 and TRBJ2-3, with 10 nucleotides matching TRBD1. CDR3 length equals 15 residues. V lost 4 bases, J lost 2 bases, and 4 bases stayed unmatched. Germline CDR1 is SGHRS and CDR2 is YFSETQ. The CDR3, as DNA: TGCGCCAGCAGCCCTGGGACAGGGGTCACAGATACGCAGTATTTT. Amino acid sequence: CASSPGTGVTDTQYF.

This clone was seen a handful of times. The chain carries TRBV28 and TRBJ1-5; the D gene is possibly TRBD1 (5 bases). There are 15 residues in the CDR3. Germline V gene sequence: CDR1 MDHEN, CDR2 SYDVKM. Trimming cost V 6 bases and J 1 base, with 13 bases left between them. The CDR3 DNA sequence: TGTGCCAGCAGCTCGTCTAGGGGAAGCAATCAGCCCCAGCATTTT. It codes for CASSSSRGSNQPQHF.

This sequence joins TRBV4-1 and TRBJ2-1, with 7 bases lining up with TRBD2. The ends lost 1 base at V and 2 bases at J; junction bases unmatched: 8. CDR1 is MGHRA, CDR2 YSYEKL, per germline. The CDR3 is 17 amino acids. The CDR3 DNA follows: TGCGCCAGCAGCCAAGGGGGGGGTCGAGTCCCCTACAATGAGCAGTTCTTC. Translating gives CASSQGGGRVPYNEQFF.

V usage is TRBV4-2 and J usage is TRBJ2-1; TRBD2 aligns across 13 bases. The V gene's germline CDR1 is LGHNA and CDR2 YNFKEQ. The CDR3 extends over 15 amino acids. V trimming: 6 bases; J trimming: 9 bases; junction bases outside the gene matches: 8. The CDR3 here is CASRGTSGDPGEQFF. Written as DNA, the CDR3 is TGTGCCAGCAGAGGGACTAGCGGGGACCCGGGTGAGCAGTTCTTC.

This chain joins TRBV4-1 and TRBJ2-3, with D possibly matching TRBD2 (5 bases). The V and J ends lost 4 bases and 6 bases respectively, with 17 bases between them. Germline V gene lookup returns CDR1 MGHRA and CDR2 YSYEKL. The CDR3 has 15 amino acids. CDR3 sequence: CASSPTSTQPDTQYF. DNA for the CDR3: TGCGCCAGCAGCCCTACTAGTACGCAACCGGATACGCAGTATTTT.

The chain couples TRBV10-3 to TRBJ1-3; 11 bases are a match to TRBD1. There are 18 residues in the CDR3. V was clipped by 6 bases and J by 4 bases; unmatched bases: 14. CDR1 and CDR2 (germline): ENHRY, SYGVKD. In nucleotides, the CDR3 is TGTGCCATCAGGGAGGGTCCGGACAGGGGGCCGGGCGGAAACACCATATATTTT. The encoded protein is CAIREGPDRGPGGNTIYF.

J is TRBJ1-1 and V is TRBV14, with a weak D call TRBD1 (6 bases). Germline V gene data show CDR1 as SGHDN and CDR2 as FVKESK. The CDR3 length is 16 residues. Trimming took off 1 base at V and 2 bases at J, with 14 bases between the two ends. CDR3 amino acids: CASSQVGGAANTEAFF. As DNA, the CDR3 is TGTGCCAGCAGCCAAGTTGGGGGGGCAGCCAACACTGAAGCTTTCTTT.

This chain links TRBV21-1 with TRBJ2-7; the table's D call, TRBD1, was not checked against the DNA. TRBV21-1 is shown as a pseudogene. This CDR3 is built from 16 residues. The CDR3 spells CASSIVQDSNPYEQYF. CDR3 sequence (DNA): TGTGCCAGCAGCATTGTCCAGGACAGCAATCCCTACGAGCAGTACTTC.

This chain uses TRBV27 with TRBJ2-2; 7 nucleotides align to TRBD2. V shed 3 bases and J 5 bases; nucleotides not matched to a gene: 6. The length of the CDR3 is 15 residues. CDR1 and CDR2 from the germline V gene are MNHEY and SMNVEV (reference sequence). The CDR3 coding sequence is TGTGCCAGCAGTTTGGGAGGGACGGTGACCGGGGAGCTGTTTTTT. Protein product: CASSLGGTVTGELFF.

This sequence joins TRBV9 and TRBJ2-2, with 7 positions matching TRBD2. The CDR3 is 14 residues long. Trimming at V came to 0 bases and at J to 7 bases, leaving 3 bases not matched to a gene. Per the germline V gene, CDR1 is SGDLS and CDR2 is YYNGEE. The DNA of the CDR3 is TGTGCCAGCAGCGTAGGGGTAGCGGGCGGGGAGCTGTTTTTT. Its protein is CASSVGVAGGELFF.

The CDR3 sequence: CASSLENSYYEQYF. CDR3 DNA: TGTGCCAGCAGCCTGGAGAACAGTTACTACGAGCAGTACTTC. J is TRBJ2-7 and V is TRBV5-5; the D is unclear. Germline values: CDR1 SGHKS, CDR2 YYEKEE (reference sequence). Trimming cost V 4 bases and J 3 bases, with 14 bases left between them. The CDR3 consists of 14 residues.